This TCR beta chain was captured by sequencing in a study of blood T cell repertoires in COVID-19. Germline lookup yields CDR1 SGHDT and CDR2 YYEEEE. The ends were cut back, 1 base at V and 4 bases at J, with 17 bases in the middle. The CDR3 covers 16 residues. This clone was observed once. How the authors handled the data: Reference gene primer amplification yielded estimated nucleated cell counts. Here immunoSEQ multiplex PCR was the method, and the copy in TCRdb shows in-frame clones only, minus some. The D gene and trimming were derived from the DNA, and the V and J assignments and clone size from that table. Of some 80,000 clones listed, 88% are singletons.

V gene TRBV5-6 combines with J gene TRBJ1-1; no clear D. This sequence was found in a human donor in a cohort sampled during active COVID-19. Sequencing was done on a sample of peripheral blood. CDR3 in DNA: TGTGCCAGCAGCTTGTATTTCGCCCGGGGAGGCACTGAAGCTTTCTTT. It yields the protein CASSLYFARGGTEAFF.